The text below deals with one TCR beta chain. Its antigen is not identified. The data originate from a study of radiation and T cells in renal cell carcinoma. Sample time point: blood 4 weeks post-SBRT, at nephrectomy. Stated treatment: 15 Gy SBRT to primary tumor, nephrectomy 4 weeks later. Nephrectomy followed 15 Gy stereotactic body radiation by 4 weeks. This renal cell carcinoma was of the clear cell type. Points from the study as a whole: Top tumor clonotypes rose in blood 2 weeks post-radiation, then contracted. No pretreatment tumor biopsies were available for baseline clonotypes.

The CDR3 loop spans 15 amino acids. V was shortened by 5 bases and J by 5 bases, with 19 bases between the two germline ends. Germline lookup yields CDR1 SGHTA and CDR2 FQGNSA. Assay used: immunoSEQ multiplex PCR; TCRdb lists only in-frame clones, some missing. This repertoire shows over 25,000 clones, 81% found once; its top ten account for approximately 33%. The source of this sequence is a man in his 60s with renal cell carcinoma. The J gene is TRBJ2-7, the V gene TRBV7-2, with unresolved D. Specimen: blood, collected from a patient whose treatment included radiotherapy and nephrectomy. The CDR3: CASSPENGRVHEQYF. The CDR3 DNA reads TGTGCCAGCAGCCCAGAAAATGGGCGCGTCCACGAGCAGTACTTC.